This entry lists 15 T cell receptor beta chains sequenced from one sample in a study of molecular identifiers for immune sequencing clone quantification. Via MiXCR, TCRdb re-called the PCR reads, giving one row per CDR3 protein. The data show around 460,000 distinct CDR3 sequences, under 30% seen once. The material sequenced was naive CD8+ T cells from blood, with Jurkat cell RNA spiked in. Subset reported: FACS-sorted CD8+CD4-CCR7+CD45RA+ naive T cells. All receptors come from a human donor in good health. Some libraries in this study had Jurkat cell RNA spiked in.

The chain recombines TRBV6-2 or TRBV6-3 with TRBJ2-5, with 8 bases lining up with TRBD2. Unmatched junction bases numbered 16, after V lost 3 bases and J lost 1 base. Germline CDR1 and CDR2: MNHEY and SVGEGT. CDR3 length equals 19 residues. The CDR3 sequence: CASSYNAGRVAGGQETQYF. CDR3 bases: TGTGCCAGCAGTTATAACGCAGGGCGAGTGGCGGGGGGCCAAGAGACCCAGTACTTC.

This clonotype was detected only a few times. The chain recombines TRBV7-9 with TRBJ1-4; D uncertain. Looked up from germline, CDR1 is SEHNR and CDR2 is FQNEAQ (reference sequence). V shed 5 bases and J shed 7 bases, with 17 bases lying between them. The CDR3 sequence is 15 residues long. The CDR3 here is CASSDNLAGGEKLFF. DNA of the CDR3: TGTGCCAGCAGCGACAACCTAGCAGGAGGTGAAAAACTGTTTTTT.

A few counts support this clonotype. The J gene is TRBJ1-1, the V gene TRBV7-9, with a tentative D call TRBD1 (6 bases). The V end was cut by 5 bases, the J end by 7 bases, with 20 bases between. The germline V gene encodes CDR1 SEHNR and CDR2 FQNEAQ (reference sequence). This CDR3 comprises 15 residues. The DNA for the CDR3 is TGTGCCAGCAGCCCAAACATAGCGGGGGCGGATGAAGCTTTCTTT. This translates into CASSPNIAGADEAFF.

This clonotype was seen many times. This chain uses TRBV29-1 with TRBJ1-1, with D unresolved. From germline, CDR1 is SQVTM and CDR2 ANQGSEA. V was pared by 4 bases and J by 6 bases, with 6 bases between. The CDR3 sequence is 10 residues long. CDR3 coding DNA: TGCAGCGTTGGGCAACCTGAAGCTTTCTTT. Protein: CSVGQPEAFF.

This clonotype was seen a few times. This chain joins TRBV4-1 and TRBJ2-3; 8 bases line up with TRBD2. The CDR3 is 19 amino acids. V lost 1 base and J lost 0; bases outside the gene matches: 12. Germline loops: CDR1 MGHRA, CDR2 YSYEKL. The CDR3 region has the DNA TGCGCCAGCAGCCAAGTCCAGACCGGACTAGCTCTTAGCACAGATACGCAGTATTTT. It specifies CASSQVQTGLALSTDTQYF.

This clonotype was detected only a few times. V gene TRBV6-2 or TRBV6-3 combines with J gene TRBJ2-3; D tentatively reads TRBD1 or TRBD2 (5 bases each). Germline V lookup: CDR1 MNHEY, CDR2 SVGEGT. CDR3 size: 13 residues. Trimming removed 6 bases from V and 4 bases from J, with 11 bases in between. CDR3 DNA: TGTGCCAGCAGGGTGAGGGGCCCAGATACGCAGTATTTT. It is translated as CASRVRGPDTQYF.

The chain joins TRBV28 to TRBJ2-7; 8 nucleotides agree with TRBD2. Germline V gene lookup returns CDR1 MDHEN and CDR2 SYDVKM. V shed 5 bases and J 2 bases; nucleotides not matched to a gene: 5. The length of the CDR3 is 14 residues. The CDR3 here is CASSQTSAPYEQYF. The CDR3 DNA is TGTGCCAGCAGTCAGACTAGCGCCCCCTACGAGCAGTACTTC.

In its sample, this clonotype was seen many times. The J gene is TRBJ2-7, the V gene TRBV9; no reliable D call. This CDR3 has 15 amino acids. Between the trimmed V and J ends, which lost 4 bases and 0 bases, there was a span of 14 bases. Germline CDR1 SGDLS, CDR2 YYNGEE. In nucleotides, the CDR3 is TGTGCCAGCAGCCCTGGGTCTCTTCTCTCCTACGAGCAGTACTTC. Translated, it gives CASSPGSLLSYEQYF.

The CDR3 loop is CASSYRDNIYEQYF. CDR3 sequence (DNA): TGTGCCAGCAGTTACCGGGACAATATCTACGAGCAGTACTTC. The rearrangement uses TRBV5-4 and TRBJ2-7; maybe TRBD1 (6 bases). Germline loops: CDR1 SGHNT, CDR2 YYREEE (reference sequence). There are 14 residues in the CDR3. V shed 5 bases and J shed 3 bases, with 15 bases lying between them.

Comments on this clonotype: A read error may explain this, as a much larger clone is one base away. The V call is TRBV4-3, the J call TRBJ1-3; no reliable D call. CDR3 length: 14 residues. Germline lookup yields CDR1 LGHNA and CDR2 YSLEER. This CDR3 is CASSPSGGGTTIYF. For the CDR3, the DNA is TGCGCCAGCAGCCCTAGTGGAGGAGGAACCACCATATATTTT.

This clonotype came up many times. In DNA, the CDR3 is TGCAGCGTTTTAGGGGATGTCGGGGAGCTGTTTTTT. This sequence encodes CSVLGDVGELFF. The chain uses TRBV29-1 and TRBJ2-2, with D maybe TRBD1 (5 bases). The ends were cut back, 5 bases at V and 7 bases at J, with 11 bases in the middle. The CDR3 contains 12 residues. Germline CDR1 and CDR2: SQVTM and ANQGSEA.

This chain joins TRBV30 and TRBJ2-1; 7 nucleotides match TRBD2. CDR1 and CDR2 (germline): GTSNPN, SVGIG (reference sequence). V gave up 3 bases and J gave up 7 bases; unmatched junction bases: 6. CDR3 size: 13 residues. The DNA for the CDR3 is TGTGCCTGGAGGGGGAGCGGGACGAATGAGCAGTTCTTC. Translation gives CAWRGSGTNEQFF.

This clonotype was recorded at least ten times. V usage is TRBV20-1 and J usage is TRBJ2-7; TRBD2 matches 12 bases. The CDR3 loop spans 13 amino acids. Unmatched junction bases numbered 6, after V lost 6 bases and J lost 6 bases. CDR1 is DFQATT and CDR2 is SNEGSKA in the germline V gene (reference sequence). The CDR3 region has the DNA TGCAGTGCGAGGACTAGCGGGATTGCCGAGCAGTACTTC. This translates into CSARTSGIAEQYF.

J is TRBJ1-1 and V is TRBV2; unclear D gene. Looked up from germline, CDR1 is SNHLY and CDR2 is FYNNEI. The CDR3 has 10 residues. The CDR3 DNA sequence: TGTGCAACCCAACGGGGTGAAGCTTTCTTT. Its protein is CATQRGEAFF. The complete variable domain, with remaining parts taken from reference TRBV2 and TRBJ1-1, reads EPEVTQTPSHQVTQMGQEVILRCVPISNHLYFYWYRQILGQKVEFLVSFYNNEISEKSEIFDDQFSVERPDGSNFTLKIRSTKLEDSAMYFCATQRGEAFFGQGTRLTVV.

In its sample, this clonotype was seen a few times. This chain links TRBV15 with TRBJ2-5; 10 bases agree with TRBD2. Trimming at V came to 0 bases and at J to 1 base, leaving 11 bases not matched to a gene. CDR3 length: 19 amino acids. From germline, CDR1 is LNHNV and CDR2 YYDKDF (reference sequence). The CDR3 reads CATSRDRRLAGARQETQYF. Here the CDR3 DNA reads TGTGCCACCAGCAGAGATCGAAGGCTAGCGGGAGCCCGCCAAGAGACCCAGTACTTC.